This TCR beta chain is from a study of cytomegalovirus exposure and HLA in healthy donors. V shed 1 base, J shed 1 base, and the junction held 3 bases outside the gene matches. The CDR3 spans 15 residues. Germline V gene sequence: CDR1 SGHNT, CDR2 YYREEE (reference sequence). PCR used 60 Vbeta primers and 13 Jbeta primers. TCRdb's table, derived via immunoSEQ multiplex PCR, lists solely in-frame clones and lacks some. Of about 94,000 clones in the sample, 6% to 9% were seen once. Study conclusions and caveats: Fewer N-insertions than the 666-donor mean were reportedly shown by an Asian-associated ancestry cluster in a later analysis. There were 160 or so TCR beta chains listed as cytomegalovirus-associated. For most subjects, TCR beta sequences were reported to predict HLA-A and HLA-B alleles with accuracy. In a later analysis, most CMV-associated TCR beta chains appeared HLA-restricted.

Remarks on this clone: Its cognate antigen is unknown.

V and J are TRBV5-4 and TRBJ2-5, with 8 nucleotides matching TRBD2. The source of this sequence is a middle-aged man in good health and CMV-seronegative. The sequenced sample consisted of PBMCs. CDR3 sequence reads: CASSLRLAGQETQYF. CDR3 coding DNA: TGTGCCAGCAGCTTGAGGCTAGCGGGCCAAGAGACCCAGTACTTC.